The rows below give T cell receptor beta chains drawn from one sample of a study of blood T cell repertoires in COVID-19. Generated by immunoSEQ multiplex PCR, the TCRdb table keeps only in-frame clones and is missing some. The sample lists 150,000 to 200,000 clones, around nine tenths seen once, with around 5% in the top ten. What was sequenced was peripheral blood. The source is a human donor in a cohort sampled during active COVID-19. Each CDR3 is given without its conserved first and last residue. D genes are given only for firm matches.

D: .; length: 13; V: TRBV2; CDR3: ASSEEQGGNQPQH
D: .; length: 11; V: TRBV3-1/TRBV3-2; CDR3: ASISGFTGELF
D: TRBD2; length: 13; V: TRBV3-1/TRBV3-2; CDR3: ASSRDSGSINEQF
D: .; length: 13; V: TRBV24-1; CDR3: ATSDYGSGTDTQY
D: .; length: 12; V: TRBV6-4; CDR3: ASRPTQENYGYT
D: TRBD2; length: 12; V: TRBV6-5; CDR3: ASSYSSSGNEQF
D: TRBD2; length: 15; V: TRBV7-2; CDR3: ASRLAGGGVGKNIQY
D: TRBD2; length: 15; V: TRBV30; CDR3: AWSGAGGPPPLREQY
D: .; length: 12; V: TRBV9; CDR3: ASSVATGNYGYT
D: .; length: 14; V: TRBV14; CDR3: ASSQALAAGNTEAF
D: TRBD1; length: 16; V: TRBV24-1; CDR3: ATLRGRPMGQGAREQY
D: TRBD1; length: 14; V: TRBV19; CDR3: ASSARDRGSYNEQF
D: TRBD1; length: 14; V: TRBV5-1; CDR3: ASSWGPGQYNSPLH
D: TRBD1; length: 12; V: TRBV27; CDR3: ASSTNRGSYEQY
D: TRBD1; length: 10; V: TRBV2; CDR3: ASSRQGSGYT
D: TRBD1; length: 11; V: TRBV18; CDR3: ASTGGLNTEAF
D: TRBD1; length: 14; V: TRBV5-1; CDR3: ASTADRAASGNTIY
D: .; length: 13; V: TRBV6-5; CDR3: ASSPTGDWETEAF
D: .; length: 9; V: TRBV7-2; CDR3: ASSLDSPPL
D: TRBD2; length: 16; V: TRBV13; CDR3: ASSAAWGKRGDQETQY
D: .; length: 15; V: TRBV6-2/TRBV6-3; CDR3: ASSYPGGGLDQETQY
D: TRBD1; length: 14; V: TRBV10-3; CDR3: AITPGQGVKDYGYT
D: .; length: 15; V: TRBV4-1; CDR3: ASSQEEGRGLGETQY
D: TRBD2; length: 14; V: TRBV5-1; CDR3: ASSGSSGGAGNEQF
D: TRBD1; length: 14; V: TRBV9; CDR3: ASSVGGQGSGETQY
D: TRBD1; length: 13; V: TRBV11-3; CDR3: ASSLGTGYQETQY
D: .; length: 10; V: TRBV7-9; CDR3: ASSLSSYEQY
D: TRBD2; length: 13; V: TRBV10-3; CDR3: AISDSGSTTDTQY
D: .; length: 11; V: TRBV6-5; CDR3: ASSRDGGYGYT
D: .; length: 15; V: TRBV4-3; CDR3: ASSQGPPRQGGSEQF
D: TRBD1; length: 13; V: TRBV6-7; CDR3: ASRPPDRANEKLF
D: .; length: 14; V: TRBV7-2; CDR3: ASSLDRAVPGNGYT
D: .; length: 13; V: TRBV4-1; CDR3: ASSHGSGRTDTQY
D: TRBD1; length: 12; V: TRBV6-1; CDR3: ASSDRQGVTEAF
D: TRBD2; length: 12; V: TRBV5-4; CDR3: ASSSALAVNEQF
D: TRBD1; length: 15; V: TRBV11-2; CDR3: ASSKFSLTGVDYGYT
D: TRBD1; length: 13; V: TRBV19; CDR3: ASSPKGQRNTEAF
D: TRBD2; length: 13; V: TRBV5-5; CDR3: ASSLILAGGGEQY
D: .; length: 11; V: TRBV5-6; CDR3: ASSLPGNYEQY
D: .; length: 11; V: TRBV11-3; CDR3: ASSSIRRNEQY
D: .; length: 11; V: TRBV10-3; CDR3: AISVRGTDSQY
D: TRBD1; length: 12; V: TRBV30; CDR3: AWTSDRGAHGYT
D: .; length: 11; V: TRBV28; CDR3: ASSSGTRGQQY
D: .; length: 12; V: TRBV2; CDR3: ASTRSQGNEKLF